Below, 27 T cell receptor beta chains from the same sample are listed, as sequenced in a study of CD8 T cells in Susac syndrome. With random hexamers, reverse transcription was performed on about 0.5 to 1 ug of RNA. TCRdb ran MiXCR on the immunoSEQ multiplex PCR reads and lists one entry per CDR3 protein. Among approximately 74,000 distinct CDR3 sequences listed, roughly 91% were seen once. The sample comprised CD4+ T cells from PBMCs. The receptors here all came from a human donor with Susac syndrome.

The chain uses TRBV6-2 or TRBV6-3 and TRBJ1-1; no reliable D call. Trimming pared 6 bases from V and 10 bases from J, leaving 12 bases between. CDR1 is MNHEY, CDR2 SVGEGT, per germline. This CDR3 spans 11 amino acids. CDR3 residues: CASSFGYRAFF. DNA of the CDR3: TGTGCCAGCAGCTTCGGATACCGAGCTTTCTTT.

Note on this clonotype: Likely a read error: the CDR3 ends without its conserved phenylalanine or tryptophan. In DNA, the CDR3 is TGTGCCAGCAGCTTAAAACCTCGGGACATCCTTATGAACACTGAAGCTTTCTCT. Translated: CASSLKPRDILMNTEAFS. The chain joins TRBV7-8 to TRBJ1-1, with D perhaps TRBD1 (6 bases). The CDR3 extends over 18 amino acids. Trimming left V 2 bases short and J 0 bases short, with 19 bases between. Germline CDR1 is SGHVS and CDR2 is FQNEAQ.

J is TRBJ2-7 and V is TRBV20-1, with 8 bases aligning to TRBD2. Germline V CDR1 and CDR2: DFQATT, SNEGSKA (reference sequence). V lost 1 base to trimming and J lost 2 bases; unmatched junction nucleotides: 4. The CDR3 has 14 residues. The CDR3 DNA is TGCAGTGCTAGAGGGGCAGCGGGGGCCTACGAGCAGTACTTC. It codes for CSARGAAGAYEQYF.

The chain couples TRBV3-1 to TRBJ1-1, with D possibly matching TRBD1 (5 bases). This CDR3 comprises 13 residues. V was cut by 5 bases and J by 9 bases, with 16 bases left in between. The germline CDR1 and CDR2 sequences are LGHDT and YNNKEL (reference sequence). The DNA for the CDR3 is TGTGCCAGCAGCTCTAAGGTTAGGACACAAGCTTTCTTT. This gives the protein CASSSKVRTQAFF.

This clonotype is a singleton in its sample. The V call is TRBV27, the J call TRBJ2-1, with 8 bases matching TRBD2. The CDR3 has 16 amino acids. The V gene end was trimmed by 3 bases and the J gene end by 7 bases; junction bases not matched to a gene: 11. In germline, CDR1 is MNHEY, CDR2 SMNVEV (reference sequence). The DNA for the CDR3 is TGTGCCAGCAGTTTCCGGGCTTCGAGCGGGAGAAATGAGCAGTTCTTC. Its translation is CASSFRASSGRNEQFF.

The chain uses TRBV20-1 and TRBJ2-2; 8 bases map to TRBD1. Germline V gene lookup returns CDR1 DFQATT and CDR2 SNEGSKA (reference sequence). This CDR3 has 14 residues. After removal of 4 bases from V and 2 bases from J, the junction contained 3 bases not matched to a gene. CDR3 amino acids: CSATGTGNTGELFF. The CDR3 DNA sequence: TGCAGTGCTACCGGGACAGGAAACACCGGGGAGCTGTTTTTT.

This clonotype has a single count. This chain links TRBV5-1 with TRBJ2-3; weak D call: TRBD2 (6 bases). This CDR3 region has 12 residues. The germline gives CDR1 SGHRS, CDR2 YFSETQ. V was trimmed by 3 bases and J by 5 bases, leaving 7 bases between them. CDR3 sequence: CASSSGEDTQYF. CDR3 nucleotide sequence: TGCGCCAGCAGCTCGGGGGAAGATACGCAGTATTTT.

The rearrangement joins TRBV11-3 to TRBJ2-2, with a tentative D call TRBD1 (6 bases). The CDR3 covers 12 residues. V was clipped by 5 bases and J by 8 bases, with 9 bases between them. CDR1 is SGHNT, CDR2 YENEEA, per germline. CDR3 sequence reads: CASSARGGELFF. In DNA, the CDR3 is TGTGCCAGCAGCGCCAGGGGTGGGGAGCTGTTTTTT.

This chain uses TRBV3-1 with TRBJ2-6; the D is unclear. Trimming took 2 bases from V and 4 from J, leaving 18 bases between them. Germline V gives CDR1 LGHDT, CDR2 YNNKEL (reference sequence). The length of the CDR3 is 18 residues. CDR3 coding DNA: TGTGCCAGCAGCCAATCGAGAGGTCCCGGGTCCGGGGCCAACGTCCTGACTTTC. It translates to CASSQSRGPGSGANVLTF.

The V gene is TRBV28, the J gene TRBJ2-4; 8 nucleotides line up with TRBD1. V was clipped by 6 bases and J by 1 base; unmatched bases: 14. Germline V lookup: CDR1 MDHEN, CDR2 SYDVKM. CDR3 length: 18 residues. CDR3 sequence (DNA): TGTGCCAGCAGCCTTTACCTACTTACAGGGGGGGCCAAAAACATTCAGTACTTC. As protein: CASSLYLLTGGAKNIQYF. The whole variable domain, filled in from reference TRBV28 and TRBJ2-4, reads DVKVTQSSRYLVKRTGEKVFLECVQDMDHENMFWYRQDPGLGLRLIYFSYDVKMKEKGDIPEGYSVSREKKERFSLILESASTNQTSMYLCASSLYLLTGGAKNIQYFGAGTRLSVL.

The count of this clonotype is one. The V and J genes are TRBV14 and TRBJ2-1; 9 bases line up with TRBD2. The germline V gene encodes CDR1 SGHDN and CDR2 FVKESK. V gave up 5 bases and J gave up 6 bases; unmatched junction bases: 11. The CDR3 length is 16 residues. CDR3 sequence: CASSWVGTSIGNEQFF. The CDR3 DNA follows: TGTGCCAGCAGCTGGGTTGGGACTAGCATCGGCAATGAGCAGTTCTTC.

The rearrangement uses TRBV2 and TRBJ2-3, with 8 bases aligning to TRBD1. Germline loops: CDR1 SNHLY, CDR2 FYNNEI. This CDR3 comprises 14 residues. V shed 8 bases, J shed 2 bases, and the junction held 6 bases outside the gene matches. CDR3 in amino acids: CASEAGGITDTQYF. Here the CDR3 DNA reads TGTGCCAGCGAAGCAGGGGGCATCACAGATACGCAGTATTTT.

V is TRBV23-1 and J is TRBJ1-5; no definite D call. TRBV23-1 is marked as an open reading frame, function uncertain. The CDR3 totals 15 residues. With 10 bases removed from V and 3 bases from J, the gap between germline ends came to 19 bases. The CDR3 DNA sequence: TGCGCCAACCCGAATATCTCCGGGTCCAATCAGCCCCAGCATTTT. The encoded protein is CANPNISGSNQPQHF.

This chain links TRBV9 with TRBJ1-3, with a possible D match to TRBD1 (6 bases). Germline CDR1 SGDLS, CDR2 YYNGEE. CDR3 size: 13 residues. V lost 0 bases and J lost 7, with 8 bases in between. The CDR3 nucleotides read TGTGCCAGCAGCGTAGCGGGGGCGAACACCATATATTTT. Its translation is CASSVAGANTIYF.

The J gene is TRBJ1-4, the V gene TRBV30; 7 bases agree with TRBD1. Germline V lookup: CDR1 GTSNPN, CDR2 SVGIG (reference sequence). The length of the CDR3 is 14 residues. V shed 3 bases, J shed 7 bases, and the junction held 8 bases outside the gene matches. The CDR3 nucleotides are TGTGCCTGGAGGACACAGGGGAGGAGTGAAAAACTGTTTTTT. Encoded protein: CAWRTQGRSEKLFF.

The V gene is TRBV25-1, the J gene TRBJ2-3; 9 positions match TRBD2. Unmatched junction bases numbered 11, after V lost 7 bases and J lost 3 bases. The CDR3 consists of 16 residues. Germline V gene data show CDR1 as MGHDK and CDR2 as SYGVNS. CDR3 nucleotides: TGTGCCAGCACCGCGGGGATAGCGGGGGCAACAGATACGCAGTATTTT. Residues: CASTAGIAGATDTQYF.

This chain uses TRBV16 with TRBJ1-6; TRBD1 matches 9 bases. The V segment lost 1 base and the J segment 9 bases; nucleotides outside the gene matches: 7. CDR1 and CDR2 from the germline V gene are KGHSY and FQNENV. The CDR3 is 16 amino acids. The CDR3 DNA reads TGTGCCAGCAGCCAATATCAGGACAGGGGATTTTCACCCCTCCACTTT. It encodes CASSQYQDRGFSPLHF.

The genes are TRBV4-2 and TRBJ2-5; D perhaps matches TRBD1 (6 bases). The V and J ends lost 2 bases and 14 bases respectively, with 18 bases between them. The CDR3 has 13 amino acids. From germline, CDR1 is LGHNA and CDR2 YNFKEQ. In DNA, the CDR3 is TGTGCCAGCAGCCAAATGCAGGACAGCTCCCTATACTTC. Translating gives CASSQMQDSSLYF.

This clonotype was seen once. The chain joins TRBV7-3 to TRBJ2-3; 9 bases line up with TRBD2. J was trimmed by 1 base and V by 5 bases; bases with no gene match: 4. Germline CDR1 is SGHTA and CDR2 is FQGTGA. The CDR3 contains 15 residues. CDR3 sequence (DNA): TGTGCCAGCAGCCGTAGCGGGAGTGGCACAGATACGCAGTATTTT. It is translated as CASSRSGSGTDTQYF.

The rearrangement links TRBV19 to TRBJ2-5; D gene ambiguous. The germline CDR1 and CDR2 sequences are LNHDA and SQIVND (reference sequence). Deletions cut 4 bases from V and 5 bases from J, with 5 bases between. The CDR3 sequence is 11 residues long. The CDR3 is CASSKWETQYF. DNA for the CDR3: TGTGCCAGTAGTAAATGGGAGACCCAGTACTTC.

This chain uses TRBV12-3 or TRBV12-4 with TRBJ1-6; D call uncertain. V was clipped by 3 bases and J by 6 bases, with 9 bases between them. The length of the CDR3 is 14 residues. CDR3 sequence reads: CASSLRGFNSPLHF. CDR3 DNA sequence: TGTGCCAGCAGTTTGCGGGGATTTAATTCACCCCTCCACTTT.

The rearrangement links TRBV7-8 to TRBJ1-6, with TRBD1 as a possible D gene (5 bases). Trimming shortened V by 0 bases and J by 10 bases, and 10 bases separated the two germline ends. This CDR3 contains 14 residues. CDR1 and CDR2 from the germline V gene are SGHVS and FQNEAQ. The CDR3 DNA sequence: TGTGCCAGCAGCTTAGCTTACCAGGGCTCACCCCTCCACTTT. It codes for CASSLAYQGSPLHF.

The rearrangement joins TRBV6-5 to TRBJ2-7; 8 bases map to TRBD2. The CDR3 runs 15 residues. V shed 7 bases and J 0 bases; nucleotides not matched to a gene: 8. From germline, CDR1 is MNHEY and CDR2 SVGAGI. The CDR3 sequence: CASTPGGGLSYEQYF. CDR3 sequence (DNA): TGTGCCAGCACCCCGGGGGGGGGCCTCTCCTACGAGCAGTACTTC.

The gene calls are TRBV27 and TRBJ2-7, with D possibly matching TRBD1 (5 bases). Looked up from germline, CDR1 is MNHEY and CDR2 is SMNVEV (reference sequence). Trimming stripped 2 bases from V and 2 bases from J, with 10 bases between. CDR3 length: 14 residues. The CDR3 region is CASSLPGRAYEQYF. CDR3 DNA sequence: TGTGCCAGCAGTTTACCGGGCAGGGCCTACGAGCAGTACTTC.

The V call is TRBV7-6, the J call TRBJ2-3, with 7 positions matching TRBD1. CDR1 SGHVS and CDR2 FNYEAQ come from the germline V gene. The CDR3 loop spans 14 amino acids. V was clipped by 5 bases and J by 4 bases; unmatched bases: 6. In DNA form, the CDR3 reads TGTGCCAGCAGCCACGACAGGGTATCAGATACGCAGTATTTT. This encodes CASSHDRVSDTQYF.

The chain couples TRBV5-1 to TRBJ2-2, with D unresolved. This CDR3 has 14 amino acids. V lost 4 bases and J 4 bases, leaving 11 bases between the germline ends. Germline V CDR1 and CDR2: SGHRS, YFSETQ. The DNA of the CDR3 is TGCGCCAGCAGCGCATCTAGGTCCACCGGGGAGCTGTTTTTT. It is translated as CASSASRSTGELFF.

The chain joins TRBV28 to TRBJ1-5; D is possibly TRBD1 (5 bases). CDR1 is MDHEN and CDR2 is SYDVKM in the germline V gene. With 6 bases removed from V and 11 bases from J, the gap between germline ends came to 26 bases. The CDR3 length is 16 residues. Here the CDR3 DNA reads TGTGCCAGCAGCGGGGGGGTCGGGACCGGTGAATGGGCCCAGCATTTT. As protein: CASSGGVGTGEWAQHF.